What follows is one TCR beta chain and its context. Which antigen it targets is not known. The input lacks base qualities; no much larger clone sits a single base away. These data originate in a study of cytomegalovirus exposure and HLA in healthy donors (TCRdb year 2017). For the wider study: According to an earlier analysis of around 600 of the donors, about 179 million T cells yielded approximately 120 million unique TCR beta sequences and less than 300 Gb of sequence data. Both class I and class II loci were covered by HLA typing, at four-digit resolution. Among some 410 genotyped donors of the cohort, an average of roughly 230,000 unique TCR beta nucleotide sequences was sequenced per donor, of which about 18% were non-productive. Approximately 310 gigabases of sequencing data and approximately 85 million unique TCR sequences were included in an early release covering roughly 700 HLA-typed donors. Genome-wide SNP genotypes for about 55% of the roughly 670 donors were used in a later genetic analysis, which treated that subset as a discovery cohort. In an earlier analysis of roughly 580 of the donors, high-throughput TCR beta sequencing was used to judge whether each TCR beta V gene segment behaved as functional or pseudogenic. Donor age, sex, ethnicity and CMV serostatus were collected together with the repertoire data. A separate validation cohort of roughly 110 different subjects was used in addition to the 666-subject first cohort. The number of typed donors differed by locus: 629-630 for A, B, C, DRB1 and DQB1; 500 to 550 for DQA1; around 580 for DPA1; and around 490 for DPB1. To predict cytomegalovirus infection status, the study brought together high-throughput TCR immunosequencing, statistical association of individual TCRs with disease status, and machine learning. The study profiled the T cell repertoires of about 720 subjects by immunosequencing and related them to cytomegalovirus serostatus. Of the approximately 400 genotyped donors, about 80% fell in the genetic ancestry cluster associated with self-reported Caucasian donors. The study aimed to test whether cataloging public T cell receptors could reveal signatures of past pathogen exposure. In a later analysis, previously published TCR beta repertoires from 500 to 750 donors were re-analyzed and high-resolution HLA genotyping was added so that TCR occurrence patterns could be studied. In the later analysis, no new phenotypic data were used to find candidate immune exposures; instead, reliance was placed on TCR beta sequences and their occurrence across donors. Every repertoire in the discovery cohort had been generated on one and the same sequencing platform. Four to six DR-DQ haplotypes were handled as single units for association and clustering, since linkage in the cohort was strong. General study outcomes and caveats: In a later genetic analysis, fewer N-insertions in productive TCRs were reported among donors in an Asian-associated ancestry cluster than the roughly 700-donor mean. Cytomegalovirus status was reported to be diagnosed by the classifier with high specificity and sensitivity in both the original and validation cohorts. Correlated functional status among segregating V segments might reflect linkage disequilibrium, but an unknown experimental factor could not be ruled out. A later analysis found that most CMV-associated TCR beta chains appeared HLA-restricted, with HLA associations seemingly driven largely by CMV exposure. A later analysis reported that several top co-occurrence clusters appeared linked to parvovirus B19, influenza, CMV and Epstein-Barr virus. An association between a missense DCLRE1C variant and V-gene and J-gene trimming of TCR beta chains was found in a later genetic analysis and replicated in an independent cohort. The authors suggested that the approach could potentially be extended to other disease states and immunological phenotypes. According to a later analysis, TCR association rates differed among HLA loci, with DRB1 alleles showing the most associated TCRs and HLA-C alleles showing the fewest. Presence/absence analyses assumed roughly uniform sequencing depth across donors, an assumption that may not hold. A further reported finding was that TCR beta sequences accurately predicted the HLA-A and HLA-B alleles for most subjects in the first cohort. When HLA alleles, especially DR and DQ, strongly co-occurred, attributing TCR associations to individual alleles was difficult. The study listed 164 TCR beta chains as associated with cytomegalovirus. Because counts were too low, seventeen rarely observed V segments, including chromosome 9 orphons, were excluded from the earlier analysis of several hundred of the donors. At a false discovery rate of 0.05, a later analysis linked some 18,000 TCR beta sequences to specific HLA alleles. Only TCR beta chains were sequenced in this cohort, and the absence of alpha or paired-chain data limited detectable features. The only immune exposure information available for the cohort was CMV serostatus. In a later analysis, HLA-associated TCR beta chains were found to be more clonally expanded and to have lower generation probabilities than equally common non-associated chains. While some public TCRs were present in many individuals, most TCR sequences turned up only very rarely across donors. A cluster of highly shared sequence variants was judged likely to be a technical artifact of the sequencing pipeline. Because HLA typing was unavailable for some donors at each locus, only the typed subset was used in association tests. In an earlier analysis of some 550 of the donors, most TCR beta V segments were observed in productive rearrangements about 87% or about 30% of the time, broadly matching IMGT annotations. In vitro tests confirmed that a few of the cytomegalovirus-associated TCR beta chains recognize cytomegalovirus antigens. The 87-base-pair reads could not distinguish some IMGT-functional V segments, including TRBV6-2 and TRBV6-3, so those segments were excluded.

Libraries were constructed by the immunoSEQ multiplex PCR assay. A mixture of 60 forward primers for TCR Vbeta segments and 13 reverse primers for TCR Jbeta segments was used in the multiplex PCR. The CDR3 region of rearranged TCR beta genes was amplified from genomic DNA with a multiplex PCR assay. Amplified TCR beta libraries were sequenced as 87-base-pair reads on the Illumina HiSeq System. The authors' analysis ran thus. Across the 700 or so repertoires, a later analysis counted 75 million to 90 million unique TCR beta chains, 9.5 million to 13 million of which were shared by at least two donors. A nearest-neighbor algorithm error-corrected the raw reads and collapsed the reads into unique sequences, merging closely related sequences to remove PCR and sequencing errors. To assign V, D and J gene segments, CDR3 sequences were aligned to IMGT reference sequences. For a sequence to be retained, at least a six-nucleotide match to both a V gene segment and a J gene segment was required. A rearrangement counted as productive if the CDR3 had no stop codons and remained in frame with V and J, and every other rearrangement counted as non-productive. Following IMGT convention, CDR3 was defined as the stretch from the second conserved V-encoded cysteine to the conserved J-encoded phenylalanine. In an earlier analysis of roughly 580 of the donors, sequences lacking an unambiguous match to a single V gene segment were excluded. In an earlier analysis of some 590 of the donors, a V segment was called functional when productive rearrangements were above 56.7%, and segregating when the standard deviation between donors exceeded 5%. A statistical classification framework was built to diagnose cytomegalovirus status from the catalog of TCR beta chain sequences. In a later analysis, TCR nucleotide sequences were compared against IMGT/GENE-DB human TR gene sequences so that V and J genes could be assigned. The TCRdist pipeline was used in a later analysis to assign CDR3 sequences and most-parsimonious VDJ recombination scenarios. In a later analysis, every TCR beta chain was defined by the combination of its CDR3 amino acid sequence and its V-gene family, and reads without a unique V-gene family were dropped. A later analysis removed several hundred highly shared, low-generation-probability nucleotide sequences to deal with suspected cross-contamination and a sequencing artifact. In a later analysis, a clonal expansion index was calculated for each public chain from normalized within-repertoire ranks of inferred template counts. In a later analysis, generation probabilities were computed with a VDJ recombination model fitted to out-of-frame rearrangements, and the resulting probabilities were checked against IGoR. In a later analysis, TCR-TCR, TCR-HLA and TCR-CMV co-occurrence was scored with hypergeometric tests, and a repertoire-size bias correction was applied to TCR pairs. False discovery rates were estimated in a later analysis by permuting HLA or CMV assignments 20 times. A later analysis grouped co-occurring TCRs with DBSCAN, adding TCRdist sequence similarity when clustering within HLA-allele-positive subsets. Repertoires with fewer than 30,000 or more than 120,000 public chains were left out of co-occurrence clustering, as were five repertoires with anomalous nucleotide sharing. TCRdb obtained this table from immuneACCESS and retained in-frame rearrangements with V and J assigned. These tables miss some clones; where compared with another copy, unresolved V genes account for less than half of the shortfall, and the remainder is unexplained. The DNA gave D and trimming, while V, J and clone size come from that table. This sample gives around 200,000 clones in total; approximately 79% of them show up just once. 4.4% of the sample goes to the ten largest clones.

The cohort was made up of approximately 670 healthy bone marrow donors. At the time of sampling, every cohort member was nominally healthy, though immune exposures that went unrecorded were likely present. The donor tested CMV seropositive and was one of the 289 seropositive cohort members. A peripheral blood sample was collected from each donor, and TCR beta sequencing was performed on peripheral blood mononuclear cells. The Qiagen DNeasy Blood Extraction Kit was used to extract genomic DNA from the blood cell samples. From its cysteine to its phenylalanine, the CDR3 spans 15 amino acids. Solely the CDR3 DNA is kept, with 45 bases framed from the first base. The junction shows trimming of 3 bases on V and 6 bases on J, and the gene matches do not reach 8 bases of it. Via the germline V gene, CDR1 is SGHVS and CDR2 FQNEAQ.

The source is a woman aged 25 to 45 in good health and CMV-seropositive. Sequenced sample: PBMCs. The chain was built from TRBV7-8 and TRBJ1-1, with TRBD1 identical over 9 junction bases. The nucleotides read TGTGCCAGCAGCTTCAAACAGGGGGCTGGCGCTGAAGCTTTCTTT. Its protein product is CASSFKQGAGAEAFF.